Listed here are 26 T cell receptor beta chains from one sample, sequenced in a study of beta chain features in type 1 diabetes. TCRB transcripts that were expressed got sequenced, as all of the isolated RNA had been reverse transcribed. Clones were sequenced by immunoSEQ multiplex PCR, and TCRdb holds only the in-frame ones, with some missing. This sample has about 930,000 clones, with 17% found just once. Sample: naive CD4+ T cells from blood. The receptors were gathered from a woman between 18 and 29 years old in good health.

This clone has a handful of counts. The chain joins TRBV2 to TRBJ1-4; no firm D call. Between the trimmed V and J ends, which lost 8 bases and 0 bases, there was a span of 10 bases. Germline V gene data show CDR1 as SNHLY and CDR2 as FYNNEI. This CDR3 contains 14 residues. This chain's CDR3 is CASEPEATNEKLFF. The CDR3 region has the DNA TGTGCCAGCGAGCCGGAGGCAACTAATGAAAAACTGTTTTTT.

The table lists this clone with a few counts. V usage is TRBV4-3 and J usage is TRBJ1-2; 8 nucleotides align to TRBD1. With 1 base clipped from V and 7 bases from J, the junction kept 5 bases outside the gene matches. The germline gives CDR1 LGHNA, CDR2 YSLEER. The CDR3 runs 14 residues. The CDR3 coding sequence is TGCGCCAGCAGCCAAGGCCAGGGGGCGCTTGGCTACACCTTC. This sequence encodes CASSQGQGALGYTF.

The rearrangement links TRBV7-9 to TRBJ1-2; 10 bases line up with TRBD1. V dropped 6 bases and J dropped 5; count of bases not matched to a gene: 6. From germline, CDR1 is SEHNR and CDR2 FQNEAQ (reference sequence). The CDR3 has 14 residues. CDR3 bases: TGTGCCAGCAGTCCAAAGGGACAGGGGTATGGCTACACCTTC. It specifies CASSPKGQGYGYTF. Full variable domain (rest looked up from reference TRBV7-9 and TRBJ1-2): DTGVSQNPRHKITKRGQNVTFRCDPISEHNRLYWYRQTLGQGPEFLTYFQNEAQLEKSRLLSDRFSAERPKGSFSTLEIQRTEQGDSAMYLCASSPKGQGYGYTFGSGTRLTVV.

The V and J genes are TRBV19 and TRBJ1-5; 9 nucleotides match TRBD1. CDR1 and CDR2 from the germline V gene are LNHDA and SQIVND (reference sequence). The CDR3 sequence is 13 residues long. The V segment lost 8 bases and the J segment 6 bases; nucleotides outside the gene matches: 5. The CDR3: CASSGTGIQPQHF. For the CDR3, the DNA is TGTGCCAGTTCCGGGACAGGGATTCAGCCCCAGCATTTT.

This clone turned up a few times. J is TRBJ1-1 and V is TRBV20-1; unclear D gene. V gave up 5 bases and J gave up 7 bases, with 11 bases separating them. This CDR3 comprises 11 residues. Germline V gives CDR1 DFQATT, CDR2 SNEGSKA (reference sequence). The CDR3: CSAGPFGEAFF. CDR3 DNA: TGCAGTGCTGGACCATTCGGTGAAGCTTTCTTT.

The genes are TRBV7-2 and TRBJ2-6, with 8 nucleotides matching TRBD1. V lost 3 bases to trimming and J lost 0 bases; unmatched junction nucleotides: 7. Germline V gene lookup returns CDR1 SGHTA and CDR2 FQGNSA. The CDR3 runs to 18 residues. The CDR3 nucleotides read TGTGCCAGCAGCTTCCAGACAGGGGCCTACTCTGGGGCCAACGTCCTGACTTTC. This gives the protein CASSFQTGAYSGANVLTF. The full variable domain, rest sourced from reference TRBV7-2 and TRBJ2-6, is GAGVSQSPSNKVTEKGKDVELRCDPISGHTALYWYRQSLGQGLEFLIYFQGNSAPDKSGLPSDRFSAERTGGSVSTLTIQRTQQEDSAVYLCASSFQTGAYSGANVLTFGAGSRLTVL.

This chain uses TRBV27 with TRBJ1-4; D is uncertain. The germline gives CDR1 MNHEY, CDR2 SMNVEV (reference sequence). The CDR3 has 11 residues. V shed 6 bases and J shed 4 bases, with 3 bases lying between them. The CDR3 protein is CASRFNEKLFF. As DNA, the CDR3 is TGTGCCAGCAGATTTAATGAAAAACTGTTTTTT.

The V and J genes are TRBV18 and TRBJ1-3; 8 bases are shared with TRBD1. The CDR3 is made up of 15 amino acids. The germline V gene has CDR1 KGHSH and CDR2 LQKENI. V was clipped by 4 bases and J by 4 bases; unmatched bases: 6. CDR3 residues: CASSLQDRGGNTIYF. DNA of the CDR3: TGTGCCAGCTCACTACAAGACAGGGGAGGAAACACCATATATTTT.

The CDR3 spells CASSSRRSRAYNEQFF. The DNA for the CDR3 is TGTGCCAGCAGTTCCCGGCGGAGCAGGGCCTACAATGAGCAGTTCTTC. The chain employs TRBV25-1 and TRBJ2-1, with D perhaps TRBD1 (5 bases). Looked up from germline, CDR1 is MGHDK and CDR2 is SYGVNS. V was pared by 5 bases and J by 2 bases, with 16 bases between. The CDR3 length is 16 residues.

The J gene is TRBJ2-1, the V gene TRBV28; D is unresolved. Germline CDR1 reads MDHEN; CDR2 reads SYDVKM. Trimming removed 8 bases at V and 4 bases at J, with 12 bases between. The CDR3 runs 13 residues. CDR3 in amino acids: CASQPSIYNEQFF. Written as DNA, the CDR3 is TGTGCCAGCCAACCTTCGATATACAATGAGCAGTTCTTC.

This clone was picked up a small number of times. The chain has TRBV9 and TRBJ2-1; TRBD2 matches at 11 bases. Germline assignment: CDR1 SGDLS and CDR2 YYNGEE. The CDR3 sequence is 14 residues long. Trimming took 3 bases from V and 7 from J; bases not matched to a gene: 3. The CDR3 spells CASSGTSGPNEQFF. In DNA form, the CDR3 reads TGTGCCAGCAGCGGGACTAGCGGGCCTAATGAGCAGTTCTTC. Combining the CDR3 with reference TRBV9 and TRBJ2-1 gives the whole variable domain DSGVTQTPKHLITATGQRVTLRCSPRSGDLSVYWYQQSLDQGLQFLIQYYNGEERAKGNILERFSAQQFPDLHSELNLSSLELGDSALYFCASSGTSGPNEQFFGPGTRLTVL.

The CDR3 nucleotides read TGCGCCAGCAGCCAAGATACGGCTGCAACCGGCACAGATACGCAGTATTTT. Protein product: CASSQDTAATGTDTQYF. The chain uses TRBV4-3 and TRBJ2-3; D unclear. From germline, CDR1 is LGHNA and CDR2 YSLEER. The CDR3 is made up of 17 amino acids. Trimming took 0 bases from V and 1 from J, leaving 14 bases between them.

The chain employs TRBV6-5 and TRBJ2-1; the match to TRBD2 covers 8 bases. The CDR3 contains 16 residues. In germline, CDR1 is MNHEY, CDR2 SVGAGI. With 0 bases clipped from V and 4 bases from J, the junction kept 5 bases outside the gene matches. CDR3 sequence: CASSYSRTSRYNEQFF. CDR3 coding DNA: TGTGCCAGCAGTTACTCGAGGACTAGCCGGTACAATGAGCAGTTCTTC.

The chain links TRBV14 to TRBJ2-7, with 10 bases identical to TRBD1. Germline V lookup: CDR1 SGHDN, CDR2 FVKESK. V lost 5 bases, J lost 3 bases, and 7 bases stayed unmatched. The CDR3 runs to 15 residues. The CDR3 DNA follows: TGTGCCAGCAGCTTCACCGGGACAGGGGTCTACGAGCAGTACTTC. Encoded protein: CASSFTGTGVYEQYF.

The chain employs TRBV5-4 and TRBJ2-2; D may be TRBD1 (6 bases). This CDR3 spans 15 amino acids. V was trimmed by 4 bases and J by 4 bases, leaving 14 bases between them. The germline V gene encodes CDR1 SGHNT and CDR2 YYREEE (reference sequence). The CDR3 DNA reads TGTGCCAGCAGCCAATTACAGGGAAGCACCGGGGAGCTGTTTTTT. Its translation is CASSQLQGSTGELFF.

The genes are TRBV18 and TRBJ2-5; D call uncertain. Trimming stripped 0 bases from V and 5 bases from J, with 7 bases between. The length of the CDR3 is 13 residues. CDR1 and CDR2 (germline): KGHSH, LQKENI. The CDR3 coding sequence is TGTGCCAGCTCACCACCGTCATTCGAGACCCAGTACTTC. It yields the protein CASSPPSFETQYF.

Points on this clone: This same CDR3 is encoded by further DNA sequences in the sample. V gene TRBV29-1 combines with J gene TRBJ2-1; TRBD1 matches 8 bases. V gave up 3 bases and J gave up 4 bases; unmatched junction bases: 5. The CDR3 spans 14 residues. CDR1 and CDR2 from the germline V gene are SQVTM and ANQGSEA. CDR3 in amino acids: CSVDLGQGYNEQFF. As DNA, the CDR3 is TGCAGCGTTGACTTAGGACAGGGTTACAATGAGCAGTTCTTC.

This clone was seen a handful of times. V is TRBV11-2 and J is TRBJ2-1; weak D call: TRBD2 (6 bases). Germline CDR1 is SGHAT and CDR2 is FQNNGV. The CDR3 is 13 amino acids. Trimming left V 4 bases short and J 12 bases short, with 16 bases between. In DNA form, the CDR3 reads TGTGCCAGCAGCTCCCAACCCGAGCGGGCGCAGTTCTTC. It yields the protein CASSSQPERAQFF.

The rearrangement links TRBV5-4 to TRBJ2-7; TRBD2 matches at 13 bases. V was clipped by 4 bases and J by 3 bases; unmatched bases: 7. Germline values: CDR1 SGHNT, CDR2 YYREEE (reference sequence). The length of the CDR3 is 16 residues. CDR3 bases: TGTGCCAGCAGCCGTGGGACTAGCGGGACCAGCTACGAGCAGTACTTC. Translated: CASSRGTSGTSYEQYF. The full variable domain, with the rest looked up from reference TRBV5-4 and TRBJ2-7, is ETGVTQSPTHLIKTRGQQVTLRCSSQSGHNTVSWYQQALGQGPQFIFQYYREEENGRGNFPPRFSGLQFPNYSSELNVNALELDDSALYLCASSRGTSGTSYEQYFGPGTRLTVT.

The chain couples TRBV7-2 to TRBJ1-4; tentative D call: TRBD1 (5 bases). Germline assignment: CDR1 SGHTA and CDR2 FQGNSA. The CDR3 runs 11 residues. V lost 2 bases and J lost 13, with 8 bases in between. CDR3: CASSLSGGLFF. Here the CDR3 DNA reads TGTGCCAGCAGCTTATCCGGGGGACTGTTTTTT.

In the case of this clone: The sample contains more than one DNA sequence encoding this CDR3. Here the CDR3 reads CASRYSGANVLTF. CDR3 DNA sequence: TGTGCCAGCAGATACAGTGGGGCCAACGTCCTGACTTTC. V gene TRBV28 combines with J gene TRBJ2-6; no reliable D call. Looked up from germline, CDR1 is MDHEN and CDR2 is SYDVKM. The germline V and J ends were trimmed by 6 bases and 3 bases, with 6 bases remaining between them. CDR3 size: 13 residues.

This clone was counted between two and nine times. This chain connects TRBV19 to TRBJ1-1; no clear D. CDR3 length equals 13 residues. CDR1 is LNHDA and CDR2 is SQIVND in the germline V gene (reference sequence). V shed 3 bases and J shed 2 bases, with 7 bases lying between them. CDR3 bases: TGTGCCAGTAGTATCAACCCAAACACTGAAGCTTTCTTT. This codes for CASSINPNTEAFF.

This clone was seen only a few times. V gene TRBV27 combines with J gene TRBJ2-6; D unclear. CDR1 is MNHEY and CDR2 is SMNVEV in the germline V gene (reference sequence). The CDR3 consists of 15 residues. Deletions cut 2 bases from V and 0 bases from J, with 5 bases between. CDR3: CASSLMGSGANVLTF. CDR3 nucleotide sequence: TGTGCCAGCAGTTTAATGGGCTCTGGGGCCAACGTCCTGACTTTC.

This clone was seen only a few times. The J gene is TRBJ2-3, the V gene TRBV4-3, with 9 nucleotides matching TRBD2. Losses at the gene ends were 4 bases for V and 4 bases for J; bases not matched to a gene: 18. Germline-derived CDR1 and CDR2 are LGHNA and YSLEER. CDR3 length equals 19 residues. The CDR3 region is CASSLGIAGAGVMPDTQYF. CDR3 nucleotides: TGCGCCAGCAGCCTGGGGATAGCGGGAGCGGGGGTGATGCCAGATACGCAGTATTTT.

Only a few counts were recorded for this clone. The chain recombines TRBV5-1 with TRBJ1-2; no clear D gene. This CDR3 is 14 amino acids long. Germline V CDR1 and CDR2: SGHRS, YFSETQ. V lost 2 bases, J lost 0 bases, and 8 bases lay in between. DNA for the CDR3: TGCGCCAGCAGCTTAGACCCAGCTAACTATGGCTACACCTTC. It encodes CASSLDPANYGYTF.

This clone came up a few times. The rearrangement uses TRBV5-8 and TRBJ2-3; TRBD1 matches 8 bases. CDR1 and CDR2 from the germline V gene are SGHTS and YDEGEE. The CDR3 is 15 residues long. With V trimmed by 6 bases and J by 0 bases, 6 bases remained unmatched. CDR3 residues: CASIRRTGSTDTQYF. CDR3 in DNA: TGTGCCAGCATCAGACGGACAGGGAGCACAGATACGCAGTATTTT.